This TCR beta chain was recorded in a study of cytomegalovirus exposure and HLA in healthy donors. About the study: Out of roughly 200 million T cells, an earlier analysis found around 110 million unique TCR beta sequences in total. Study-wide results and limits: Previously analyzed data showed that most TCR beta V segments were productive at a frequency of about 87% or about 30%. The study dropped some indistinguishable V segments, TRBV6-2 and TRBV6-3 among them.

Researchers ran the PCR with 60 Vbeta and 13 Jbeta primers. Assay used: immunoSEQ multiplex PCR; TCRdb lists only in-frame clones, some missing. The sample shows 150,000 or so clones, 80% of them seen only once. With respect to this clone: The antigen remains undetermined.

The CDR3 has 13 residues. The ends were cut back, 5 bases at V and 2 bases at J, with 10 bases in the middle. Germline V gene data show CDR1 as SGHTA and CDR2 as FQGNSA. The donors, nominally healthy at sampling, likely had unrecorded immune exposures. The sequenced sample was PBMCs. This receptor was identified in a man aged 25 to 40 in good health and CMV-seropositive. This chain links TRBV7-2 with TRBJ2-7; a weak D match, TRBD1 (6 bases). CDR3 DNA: TGTGCCAGCAGCGTACAGGGAACCTACGAGCAGTACTTC. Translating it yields CASSVQGTYEQYF.